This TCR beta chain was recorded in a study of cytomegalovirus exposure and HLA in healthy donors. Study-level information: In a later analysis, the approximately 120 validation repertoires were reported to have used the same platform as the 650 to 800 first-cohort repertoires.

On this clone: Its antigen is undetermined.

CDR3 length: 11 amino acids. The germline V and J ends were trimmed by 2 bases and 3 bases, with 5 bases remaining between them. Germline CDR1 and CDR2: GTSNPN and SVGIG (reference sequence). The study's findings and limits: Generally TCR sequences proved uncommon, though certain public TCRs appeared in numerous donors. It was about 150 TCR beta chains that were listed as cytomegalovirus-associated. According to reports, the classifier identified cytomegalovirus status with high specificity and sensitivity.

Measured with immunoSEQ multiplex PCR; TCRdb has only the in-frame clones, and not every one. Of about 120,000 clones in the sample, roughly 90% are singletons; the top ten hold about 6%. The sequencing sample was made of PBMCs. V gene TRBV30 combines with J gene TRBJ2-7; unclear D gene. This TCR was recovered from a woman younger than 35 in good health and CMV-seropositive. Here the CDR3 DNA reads TGTGCCTGGAGTTCCTACTACGAGCAGTACTTC. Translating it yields CAWSSYYEQYF.